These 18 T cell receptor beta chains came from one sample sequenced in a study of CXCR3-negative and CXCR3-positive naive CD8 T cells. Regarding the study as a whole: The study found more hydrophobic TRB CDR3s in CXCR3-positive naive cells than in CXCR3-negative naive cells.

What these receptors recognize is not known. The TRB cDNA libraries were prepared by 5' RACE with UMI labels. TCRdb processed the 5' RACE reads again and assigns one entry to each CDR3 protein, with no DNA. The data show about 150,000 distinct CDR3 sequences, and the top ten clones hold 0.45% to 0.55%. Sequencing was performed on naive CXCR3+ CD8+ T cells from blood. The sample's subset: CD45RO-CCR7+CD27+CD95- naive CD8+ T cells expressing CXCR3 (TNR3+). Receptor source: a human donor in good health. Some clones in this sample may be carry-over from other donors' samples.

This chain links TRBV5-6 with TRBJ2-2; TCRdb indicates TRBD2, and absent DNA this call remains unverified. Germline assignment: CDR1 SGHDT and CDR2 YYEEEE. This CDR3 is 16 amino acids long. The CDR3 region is CASSLFLAGVTGELFF.

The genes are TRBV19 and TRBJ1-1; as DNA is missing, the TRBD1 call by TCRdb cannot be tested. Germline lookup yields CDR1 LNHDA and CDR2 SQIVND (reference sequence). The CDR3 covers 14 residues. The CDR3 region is CASRNRVGNTEAFF.

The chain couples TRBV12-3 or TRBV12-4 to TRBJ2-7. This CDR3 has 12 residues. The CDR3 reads CASSLVGHEQYF.

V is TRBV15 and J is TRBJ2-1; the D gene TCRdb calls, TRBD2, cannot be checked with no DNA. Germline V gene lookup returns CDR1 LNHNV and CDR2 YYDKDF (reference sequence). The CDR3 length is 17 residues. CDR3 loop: CATSRDKSAGGPGEQFF.

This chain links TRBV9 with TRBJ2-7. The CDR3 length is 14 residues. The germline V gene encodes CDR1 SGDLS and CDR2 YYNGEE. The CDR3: CASSVARGPYEQYF.

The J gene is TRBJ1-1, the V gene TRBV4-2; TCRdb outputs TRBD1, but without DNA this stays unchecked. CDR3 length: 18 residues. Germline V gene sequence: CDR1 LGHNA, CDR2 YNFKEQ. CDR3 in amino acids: CASSQVVGAPDWDTEAFF.

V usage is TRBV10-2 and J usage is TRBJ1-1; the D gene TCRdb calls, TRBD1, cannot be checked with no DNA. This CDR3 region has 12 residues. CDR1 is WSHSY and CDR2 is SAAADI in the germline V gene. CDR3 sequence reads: CASRGQMGEAFF.

The CDR3: CASSFLAGPEDTQYF. The rearrangement joins TRBV5-6 to TRBJ2-3; TCRdb proposes TRBD2, but this gene call is untestable without DNA. Germline CDR1 SGHDT, CDR2 YYEEEE. The CDR3 contains 15 residues.

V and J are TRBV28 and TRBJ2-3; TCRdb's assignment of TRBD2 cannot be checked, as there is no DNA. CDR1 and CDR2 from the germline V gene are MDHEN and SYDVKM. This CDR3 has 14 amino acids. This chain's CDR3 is CASSPAFSTDTQYF.

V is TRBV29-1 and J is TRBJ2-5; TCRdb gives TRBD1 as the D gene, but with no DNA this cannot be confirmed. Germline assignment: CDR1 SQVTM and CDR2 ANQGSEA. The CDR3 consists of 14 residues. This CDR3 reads CSVESDRGWETQYF.

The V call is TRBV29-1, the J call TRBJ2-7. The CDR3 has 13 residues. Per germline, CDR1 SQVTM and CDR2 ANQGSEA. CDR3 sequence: CSVEGETSYEQYF.

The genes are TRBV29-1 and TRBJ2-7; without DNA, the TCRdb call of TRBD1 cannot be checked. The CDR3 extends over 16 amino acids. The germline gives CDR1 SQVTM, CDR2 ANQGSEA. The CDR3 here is CSVEAEPGTGDYEQYF.

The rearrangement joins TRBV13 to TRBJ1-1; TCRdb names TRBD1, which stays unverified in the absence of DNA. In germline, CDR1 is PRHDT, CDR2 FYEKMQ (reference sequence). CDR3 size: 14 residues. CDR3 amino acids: CASSLRGVYTEAFF.

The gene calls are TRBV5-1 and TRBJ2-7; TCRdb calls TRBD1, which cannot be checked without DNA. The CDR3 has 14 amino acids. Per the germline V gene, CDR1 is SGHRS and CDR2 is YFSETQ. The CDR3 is CASSLYTGRHEQYF.

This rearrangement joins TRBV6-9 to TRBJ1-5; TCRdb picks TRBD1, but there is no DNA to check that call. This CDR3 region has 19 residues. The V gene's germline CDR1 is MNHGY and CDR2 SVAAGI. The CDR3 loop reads CASSYSPGVKTRGNQPQHF.

The CDR3 spells CASSKNRGLYGYTF. This sequence joins TRBV27 and TRBJ1-2; there is no DNA to check the TCRdb D call of TRBD1. The CDR3 totals 14 residues. The germline CDR1 and CDR2 sequences are MNHEY and SMNVEV (reference sequence).

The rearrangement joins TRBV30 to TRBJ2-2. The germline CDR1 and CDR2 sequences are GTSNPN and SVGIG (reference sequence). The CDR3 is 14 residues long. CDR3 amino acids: CAWSGVTNTGELFF.

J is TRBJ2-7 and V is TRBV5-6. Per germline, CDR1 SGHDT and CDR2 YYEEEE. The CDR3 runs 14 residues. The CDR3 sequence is CASSLGPTSYEQYF.